The 24 T cell receptor beta chains in this list originate from one sample, sequenced in a study of STAT5B mutations in CD4+ large granular lymphocyte leukemia. TCRdb's copy holds only in-frame clones and misses some; the assay was immunoSEQ multiplex PCR. Of over 45,000 clones listed, under 80% are singletons. Sequencing was carried out using CD4+ T cells from blood buffy coats. The receptors originated from a human donor in good health.

V and J are TRBV5-1 and TRBJ1-4; no clear D. Deletions cut 0 bases from V and 8 bases from J, with 17 bases between. Per the germline V gene, CDR1 is SGHRS and CDR2 is YFSETQ. CDR3 length: 16 amino acids. CDR3 residues: CASSLGETQRLEKLFF. The CDR3 bases are TGCGCCAGCAGCTTGGGAGAGACACAACGTCTAGAAAAACTGTTTTTT.

V and J are TRBV2 and TRBJ2-2, with D unclear. This CDR3 has 13 residues. Trimming pared 7 bases from V and 0 bases from J, leaving 6 bases between. CDR1 is SNHLY and CDR2 is FYNNEI in the germline V gene. The CDR3 nucleotides read TGTGCCAGCAAACAGTCGAACACCGGGGAGCTGTTTTTT. Translated, it gives CASKQSNTGELFF.

V gene TRBV30 combines with J gene TRBJ1-4; D call uncertain. Trimming left V 0 bases short and J 0 bases short, with 11 bases between. Looked up from germline, CDR1 is GTSNPN and CDR2 is SVGIG (reference sequence). The CDR3 is 16 residues long. The CDR3 protein is CAWSVRATATNEKLFF. The CDR3 nucleotides are TGTGCCTGGAGTGTACGGGCGACCGCAACTAATGAAAAACTGTTTTTT.

The table lists this clone with a count of one. The genes are TRBV5-1 and TRBJ2-3, with 8 bases fitting TRBD2. V shed 5 bases, J shed 3 bases, and the junction held 2 bases outside the gene matches. CDR1 and CDR2 (germline): SGHRS, YFSETQ. The CDR3 is 13 amino acids. CDR3 bases: TGCGCCAGCAGTCGGGGGGGGACAGATACGCAGTATTTT. This codes for CASSRGGTDTQYF.

The chain couples TRBV7-2 to TRBJ2-1, with 8 bases matching TRBD2. The germline gives CDR1 SGHTA, CDR2 FQGNSA. The ends lost 4 bases at V and 10 bases at J; junction bases unmatched: 6. The CDR3 runs to 13 residues. The CDR3 DNA reads as TGTGCCAGCAGCTCCGCGGGGGGCAGGGAGCAGTTCTTC. Encoded protein: CASSSAGGREQFF. The complete variable domain, with remaining parts taken from reference TRBV7-2 and TRBJ2-1, reads GAGVSQSPSNKVTEKGKDVELRCDPISGHTALYWYRQSLGQGLEFLIYFQGNSAPDKSGLPSDRFSAERTGGSVSTLTIQRTQQEDSAVYLCASSSAGGREQFFGPGTRLTVL.

The gene calls are TRBV5-5 and TRBJ1-3, with D uncertain. Germline CDR1 and CDR2: SGHKS and YYEKEE (reference sequence). CDR3 size: 13 residues. V was pared by 4 bases and J by 0 bases, with 5 bases between. CDR3: CASSTSSGNTIYF. The CDR3 nucleotides read TGTGCCAGCAGCACAAGCTCTGGAAACACCATATATTTT.

The V gene is TRBV6-6, the J gene TRBJ2-6; D is unresolved. This CDR3 contains 16 residues. Germline-derived CDR1 and CDR2 are MNHNY and SVGAGI (reference sequence). Trimming pared 2 bases from V and 0 bases from J, leaving 8 bases between. This chain's CDR3 is CASSYAKSSGANVLTF. CDR3 in DNA: TGTGCCAGCAGTTACGCAAAAAGCTCTGGGGCCAACGTCCTGACTTTC.

The V and J genes are TRBV2 and TRBJ2-7; D is undetermined. Trimming cost V 3 bases and J 2 bases, with 5 bases left between them. Germline V lookup: CDR1 SNHLY, CDR2 FYNNEI. This CDR3 spans 12 amino acids. The chain's CDR3 is CASSDIAYEQYF. DNA of the CDR3: TGTGCCAGCAGTGACATAGCCTACGAGCAGTACTTC.

The gene calls are TRBV5-1 and TRBJ1-5, with D tentatively TRBD1 (6 bases). Germline lookup yields CDR1 SGHRS and CDR2 YFSETQ. Between the trimmed V and J ends, which lost 5 bases and 4 bases, there was a span of 16 bases. This CDR3 comprises 15 residues. DNA of the CDR3: TGCGCCAGCAGACAGGGACTAAATGGAAATCAGCCCCAGCATTTT. Translation: CASRQGLNGNQPQHF.

V is TRBV4-2 and J is TRBJ2-7; 10 positions agree with TRBD2. V was clipped by 0 bases and J by 8 bases; unmatched bases: 10. Germline CDR1 LGHNA, CDR2 YNFKEQ. CDR3 length equals 16 residues. The CDR3 DNA is TGTGCCAGCAGCCAAGATGTAGCGGGGGGTCTGGGCAAGCAGTACTTC. Amino acid sequence: CASSQDVAGGLGKQYF.

This clone showed up just a few times. The chain uses TRBV7-2 and TRBJ1-4, with D maybe TRBD1 (6 bases). Deletions cut 5 bases from V and 5 bases from J, with 15 bases between. Germline lookup yields CDR1 SGHTA and CDR2 FQGNSA. The CDR3 has 15 residues. The CDR3 DNA reads as TGTGCCAGCAGCCTAAGACAGGATTACAATGAAAAACTGTTTTTT. Protein: CASSLRQDYNEKLFF. Full variable domain (remainder filled in from reference TRBV7-2 and TRBJ1-4): GAGVSQSPSNKVTEKGKDVELRCDPISGHTALYWYRQSLGQGLEFLIYFQGNSAPDKSGLPSDRFSAERTGGSVSTLTIQRTQQEDSAVYLCASSLRQDYNEKLFFGSGTQLSVL.

By share of the sample, this clone is medium-sized (0.01 to 0.1%). This CDR3 is also generated by other DNA sequences in the sample. The rearrangement links TRBV2 to TRBJ1-1; D is perhaps TRBD1 (5 bases). CDR3 size: 14 residues. The germline V and J ends were trimmed by 6 bases and 5 bases, with 16 bases remaining between them. Germline CDR1 is SNHLY and CDR2 is FYNNEI. The CDR3 sequence is CASSPGGWGTEAFF. In DNA, the CDR3 is TGTGCCAGCAGCCCGGGAGGGTGGGGGACTGAAGCTTTCTTT.

This clone was found once. CDR3 sequence: CASSLYEKGNTIYF. The CDR3, as DNA: TGTGCCAGCAGTTTGTACGAAAAAGGAAACACCATATATTTT. This chain connects TRBV28 to TRBJ1-3; D is undetermined. Germline CDR1 and CDR2: MDHEN and SYDVKM. CDR3 size: 14 residues. The V and J ends lost 3 bases and 4 bases respectively, with 10 bases between them.

Comments on this clone: One end of the junction fails to match germline, which may point to a read error. CDR3 loop: CASSPRAADEQFF. CDR3 sequence (DNA): TGTGCCAGCTCTCCACGTGCCGCAGATGAGCAGTTCTTC. This sequence joins TRBV18 and TRBJ2-1; D not resolved. Germline assignment: CDR1 KGHSH and CDR2 LQKENI. The CDR3 runs to 13 residues.

This sequence joins TRBV28 and TRBJ1-2, with 9 bases aligning to TRBD1. The germline gives CDR1 MDHEN, CDR2 SYDVKM. This CDR3 contains 17 residues. Trimming cost V 5 bases and J 8 bases; bases outside gene matches: 18. CDR3 nucleotides: TGTGCCAGCAGTGGATCCGACAGGACAGGGGCTTTAGGAGGCTACACCTTC. Translating gives CASSGSDRTGALGGYTF.

V gene TRBV6-1 combines with J gene TRBJ2-7, with 10 bases aligning to TRBD1. Germline V gives CDR1 MNHNS, CDR2 SASEGT. CDR3 length equals 16 residues. The V gene end was trimmed by 1 base and the J gene end by 0 bases; junction bases not matched to a gene: 3. The CDR3 DNA sequence: TGTGCCAGCAGTGAAGGCGGACAGGGGGGCTCCTACGAGCAGTACTTC. It encodes CASSEGGQGGSYEQYF.

In its sample, this clone was seen once. J is TRBJ2-7 and V is TRBV6-5; D might be TRBD2 (5 bases). Per the germline V gene, CDR1 is MNHEY and CDR2 is SVGAGI. This CDR3 comprises 14 residues. Trimming left V 0 bases short and J 2 bases short, with 8 bases between. In nucleotides, the CDR3 is TGTGCCAGCAGTTACTCGGCCGGGACCTACGAGCAGTACTTC. As protein: CASSYSAGTYEQYF.

This clone is a singleton in its sample. The V call is TRBV15, the J call TRBJ1-6; 8 nucleotides line up with TRBD1. Germline lookup yields CDR1 LNHNV and CDR2 YYDKDF (reference sequence). There are 14 residues in the CDR3. V lost 1 base and J lost 9; bases outside the gene matches: 2. CDR3 coding DNA: TGTGCCACCAGCAGAGTGGACAGGGTTTCACCCCTCCACTTT. It translates to CATSRVDRVSPLHF.

V and J are TRBV6-4 and TRBJ2-6; D is unclear. Between the trimmed V and J ends, which lost 7 bases and 4 bases, there was a span of 17 bases. In germline, CDR1 is MRHNA, CDR2 SNTAGT. The CDR3 runs to 16 residues. This CDR3 reads CASKVPELIGANVLTF. CDR3 sequence (DNA): TGTGCCAGCAAAGTTCCGGAACTCATAGGGGCCAACGTCCTGACTTTC.

This chain uses TRBV5-1 with TRBJ2-3, with D perhaps matching TRBD1 (6 bases). Germline-derived CDR1 and CDR2 are SGHRS and YFSETQ. This CDR3 is built from 13 residues. The germline V and J ends were trimmed by 4 bases and 6 bases, with 12 bases remaining between them. The CDR3 region is CASSGERGDTQYF. CDR3 nucleotide sequence: TGCGCCAGCAGCGGTGAGAGGGGGGATACGCAGTATTTT.

The J gene is TRBJ2-3, the V gene TRBV2; D remains ambiguous. With 4 bases removed from V and 0 bases from J, the gap between germline ends came to 11 bases. The CDR3 length is 15 residues. The V gene's germline CDR1 is SNHLY and CDR2 FYNNEI. This chain's CDR3 is CASSAQDFSTDTQYF. In nucleotides, the CDR3 is TGTGCCAGCAGTGCCCAAGACTTTAGCACAGATACGCAGTATTTT.

This sequence joins TRBV28 and TRBJ2-2; tentative D call: TRBD2 (7 bases). Germline V gene lookup returns CDR1 MDHEN and CDR2 SYDVKM. V dropped 2 bases and J dropped 4 bases, with 11 bases sitting between them. This CDR3 has 15 residues. In nucleotides, the CDR3 is TGTGCCAGCAGTTTAGGTGGGGGGGCCACCGGGGAGCTGTTTTTT. This codes for CASSLGGGATGELFF.

The chain combines TRBV7-2 with TRBJ2-1, with 9 bases aligning to TRBD2. V was clipped by 2 bases and J by 9 bases; unmatched bases: 5. Germline V CDR1 and CDR2: SGHTA, FQGNSA. This CDR3 is built from 14 residues. CDR3 amino acids: CASSLRLAEGEQFF. The CDR3 DNA is TGTGCCAGCAGCTTAAGACTAGCGGAGGGTGAGCAGTTCTTC. The variable domain in full, completed from reference TRBV7-2 and TRBJ2-1, reads GAGVSQSPSNKVTEKGKDVELRCDPISGHTALYWYRQSLGQGLEFLIYFQGNSAPDKSGLPSDRFSAERTGGSVSTLTIQRTQQEDSAVYLCASSLRLAEGEQFFGPGTRLTVL.

The V call is TRBV7-3, the J call TRBJ1-6; tentative D call: TRBD1 (5 bases). Germline lookup yields CDR1 SGHTA and CDR2 FQGTGA. The CDR3 length is 13 residues. Trimming shortened V by 7 bases and J by 10 bases, and 14 bases separated the two germline ends. CDR3 DNA: TGTGCCAGCACGCCCGGGGCTCTGTCACCCCTCCACTTT. Translation gives CASTPGALSPLHF.